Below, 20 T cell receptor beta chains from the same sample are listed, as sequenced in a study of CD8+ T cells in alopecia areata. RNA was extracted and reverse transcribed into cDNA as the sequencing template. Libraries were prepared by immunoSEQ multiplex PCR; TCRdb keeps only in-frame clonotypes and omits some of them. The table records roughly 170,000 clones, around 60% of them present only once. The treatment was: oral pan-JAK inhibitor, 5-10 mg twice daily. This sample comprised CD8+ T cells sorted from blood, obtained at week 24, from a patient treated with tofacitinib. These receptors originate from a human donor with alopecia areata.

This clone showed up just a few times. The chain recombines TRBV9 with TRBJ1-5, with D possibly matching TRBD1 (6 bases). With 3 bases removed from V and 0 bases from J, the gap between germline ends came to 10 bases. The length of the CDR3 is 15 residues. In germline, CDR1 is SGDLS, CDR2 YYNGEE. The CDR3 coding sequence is TGTGCCAGCAGCGCCGAGGGGGGTAGCAATCAGCCCCAGCATTTT. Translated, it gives CASSAEGGSNQPQHF.

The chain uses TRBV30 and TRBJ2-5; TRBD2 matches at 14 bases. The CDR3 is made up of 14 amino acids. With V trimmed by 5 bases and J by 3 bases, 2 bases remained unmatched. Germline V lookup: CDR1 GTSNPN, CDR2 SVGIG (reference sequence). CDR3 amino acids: CAWSTSGGEETQYF. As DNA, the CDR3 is TGTGCCTGGTCGACTAGCGGGGGGGAAGAGACCCAGTACTTC.

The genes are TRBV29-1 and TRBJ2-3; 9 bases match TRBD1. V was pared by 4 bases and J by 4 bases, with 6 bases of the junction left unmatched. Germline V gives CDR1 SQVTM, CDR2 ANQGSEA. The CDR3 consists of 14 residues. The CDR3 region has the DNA TGCAGCGTTGCGACAGGGGGTCGGGCAGATACGCAGTATTTT. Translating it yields CSVATGGRADTQYF.

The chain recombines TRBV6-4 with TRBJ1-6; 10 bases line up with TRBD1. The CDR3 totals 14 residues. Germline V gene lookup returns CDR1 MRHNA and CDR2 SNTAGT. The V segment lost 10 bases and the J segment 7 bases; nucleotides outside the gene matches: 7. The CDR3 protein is CATGEGQGNSPLHF. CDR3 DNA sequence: TGTGCCACCGGCGAGGGACAGGGGAATTCACCCCTCCACTTT.

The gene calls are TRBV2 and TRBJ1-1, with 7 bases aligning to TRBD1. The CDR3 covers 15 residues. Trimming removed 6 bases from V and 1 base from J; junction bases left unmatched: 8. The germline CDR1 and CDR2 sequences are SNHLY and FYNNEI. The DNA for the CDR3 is TGTGCCAGCAGGGGGGGACAGCTCAGGAACACTGAAGCTTTCTTT. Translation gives CASRGGQLRNTEAFF. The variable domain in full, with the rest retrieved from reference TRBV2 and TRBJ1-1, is EPEVTQTPSHQVTQMGQEVILRCVPISNHLYFYWYRQILGQKVEFLVSFYNNEISEKSEIFDDQFSVERPDGSNFTLKIRSTKLEDSAMYFCASRGGQLRNTEAFFGQGTRLTVV.

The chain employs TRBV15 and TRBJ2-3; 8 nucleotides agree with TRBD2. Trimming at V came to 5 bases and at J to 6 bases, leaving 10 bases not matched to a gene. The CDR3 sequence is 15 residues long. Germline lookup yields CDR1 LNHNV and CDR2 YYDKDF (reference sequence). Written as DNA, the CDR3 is TGTGCCACCAGCGTTTCAGCGGGGGCAGGTGATACGCAGTATTTT. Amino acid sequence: CATSVSAGAGDTQYF.

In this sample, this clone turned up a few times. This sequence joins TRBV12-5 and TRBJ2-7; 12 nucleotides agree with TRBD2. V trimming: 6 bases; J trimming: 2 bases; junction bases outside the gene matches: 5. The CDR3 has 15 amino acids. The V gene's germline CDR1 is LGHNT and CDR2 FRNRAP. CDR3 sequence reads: CASGMWTSGAYEQYF. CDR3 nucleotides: TGTGCTAGTGGCATGTGGACTAGCGGGGCCTACGAGCAGTACTTC.

CDR3 residues: CAWTSGGFETQYF. CDR3 DNA sequence: TGTGCCTGGACGAGCGGGGGTTTTGAGACCCAGTACTTC. V is TRBV30 and J is TRBJ2-5; 8 positions match TRBD2. This CDR3 has 13 amino acids. Trimming at V came to 4 bases and at J to 5 bases, leaving 6 bases not matched to a gene. The germline V gene has CDR1 GTSNPN and CDR2 SVGIG (reference sequence). Full variable domain (rest looked up from reference TRBV30 and TRBJ2-5): SQTIHQWPATLVQPVGSPLSLECTVEGTSNPNLYWYRQAAGRGLQLLFYSVGIGQISSEVPQNLSASRPQDRQFILSSKKLLLSDSGFYLCAWTSGGFETQYFGPGTRLLVL.

DNA of the CDR3: TGCGCCAGCAGCCAATCCTCGAACAGGGGAGAGAGTCAGCCCCAGCATTTT. Its protein product is CASSQSSNRGESQPQHF. The rearrangement uses TRBV4-1 and TRBJ1-5, with TRBD1 identical over 7 bases. CDR3 length: 17 residues. V was pared by 2 bases and J by 6 bases, with 13 bases of the junction left unmatched. Germline assignment: CDR1 MGHRA and CDR2 YSYEKL.

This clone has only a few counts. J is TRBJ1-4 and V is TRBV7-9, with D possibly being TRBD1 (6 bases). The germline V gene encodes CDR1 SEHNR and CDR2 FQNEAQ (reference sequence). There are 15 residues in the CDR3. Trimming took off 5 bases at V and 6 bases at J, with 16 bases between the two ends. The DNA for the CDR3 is TGTGCCAGCAGCCGTACCAGGGGATGGGATGAAAAACTGTTTTTT. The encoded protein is CASSRTRGWDEKLFF.

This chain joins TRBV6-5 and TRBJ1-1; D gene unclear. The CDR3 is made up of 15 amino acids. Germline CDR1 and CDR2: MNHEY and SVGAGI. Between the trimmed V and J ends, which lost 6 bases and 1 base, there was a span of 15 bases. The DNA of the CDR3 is TGTGCCAGCAGCCGCCGCGACACGAGGAACACTGAAGCTTTCTTT. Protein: CASSRRDTRNTEAFF.

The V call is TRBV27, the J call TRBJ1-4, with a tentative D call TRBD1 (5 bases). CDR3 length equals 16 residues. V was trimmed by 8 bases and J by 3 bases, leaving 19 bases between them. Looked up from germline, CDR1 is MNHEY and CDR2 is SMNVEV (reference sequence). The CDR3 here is CASRGGGPRSNEKLFF. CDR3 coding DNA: TGTGCCAGCCGGGGCGGGGGACCGAGGTCTAATGAAAAACTGTTTTTT.

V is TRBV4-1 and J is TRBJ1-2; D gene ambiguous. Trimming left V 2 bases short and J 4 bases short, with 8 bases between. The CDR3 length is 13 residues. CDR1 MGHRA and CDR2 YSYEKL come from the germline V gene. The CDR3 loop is CASSQNSPYGYTF. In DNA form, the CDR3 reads TGCGCCAGCAGCCAAAATAGCCCCTATGGCTACACCTTC.

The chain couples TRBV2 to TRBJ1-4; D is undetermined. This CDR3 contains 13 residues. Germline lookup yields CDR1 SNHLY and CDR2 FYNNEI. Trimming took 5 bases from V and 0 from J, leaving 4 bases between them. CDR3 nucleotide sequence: TGTGCCAGCAGTATTGCAACTAATGAAAAACTGTTTTTT. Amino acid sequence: CASSIATNEKLFF.

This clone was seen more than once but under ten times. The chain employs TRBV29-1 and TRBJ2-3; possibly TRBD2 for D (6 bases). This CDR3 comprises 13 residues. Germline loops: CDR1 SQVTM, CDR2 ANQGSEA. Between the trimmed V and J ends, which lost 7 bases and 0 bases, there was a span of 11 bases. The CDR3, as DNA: TGCAGCGCCACGGGACTTAGCACAGATACGCAGTATTTT. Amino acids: CSATGLSTDTQYF.

For the CDR3, the DNA is TGTGCCAGCAGCCAGGGGCAACCTTATGGCTACACCTTC. Protein: CASSQGQPYGYTF. This sequence joins TRBV7-9 and TRBJ1-2; TRBD1 is a possible D gene (6 bases). The germline V gene has CDR1 SEHNR and CDR2 FQNEAQ (reference sequence). CDR3 length: 13 residues. The ends were cut back, 5 bases at V and 5 bases at J, with 12 bases in the middle.

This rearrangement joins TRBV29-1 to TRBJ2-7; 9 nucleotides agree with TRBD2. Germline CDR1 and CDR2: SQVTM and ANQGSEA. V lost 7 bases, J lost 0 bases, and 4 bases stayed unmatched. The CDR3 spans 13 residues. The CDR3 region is CSARGGASYEQYF. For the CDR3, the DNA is TGCAGCGCTCGCGGGGGGGCCTCCTACGAGCAGTACTTC.

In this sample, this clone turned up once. The CDR3 sequence: CASSPTSGYEQYF. The CDR3 DNA sequence: TGTGCCAGCAGCCCGACTAGCGGCTACGAGCAGTACTTC. This chain connects TRBV5-6 to TRBJ2-7; TRBD2 matches at 9 bases. The germline V gene has CDR1 SGHDT and CDR2 YYEEEE. The CDR3 is 13 amino acids. J gave up 3 bases and V 4 bases, and 2 bases lay outside the gene matches.

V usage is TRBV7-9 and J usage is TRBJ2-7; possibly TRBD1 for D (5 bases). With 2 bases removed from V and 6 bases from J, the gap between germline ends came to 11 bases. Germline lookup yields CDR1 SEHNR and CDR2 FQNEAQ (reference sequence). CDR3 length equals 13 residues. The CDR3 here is CASSLTAGPEQYF. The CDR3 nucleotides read TGTGCCAGCAGCTTAACCGCAGGGCCCGAGCAGTACTTC.

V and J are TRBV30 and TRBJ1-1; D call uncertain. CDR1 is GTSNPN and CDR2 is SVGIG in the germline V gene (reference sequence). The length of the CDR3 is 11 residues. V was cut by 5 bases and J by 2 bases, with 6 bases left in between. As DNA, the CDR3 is TGTGCCTGGGGGCACAACACTGAAGCTTTCTTT. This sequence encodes CAWGHNTEAFF.